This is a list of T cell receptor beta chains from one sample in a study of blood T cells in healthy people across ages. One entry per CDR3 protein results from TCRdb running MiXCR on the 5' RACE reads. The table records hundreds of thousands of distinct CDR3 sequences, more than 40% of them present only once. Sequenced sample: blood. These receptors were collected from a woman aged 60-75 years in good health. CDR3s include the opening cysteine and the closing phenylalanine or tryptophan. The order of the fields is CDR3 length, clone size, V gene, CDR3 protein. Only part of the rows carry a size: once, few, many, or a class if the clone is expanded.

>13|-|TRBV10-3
CAIMVTPGETQFF
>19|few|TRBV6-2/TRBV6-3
CASSYGDGWGGDYSYEQYF
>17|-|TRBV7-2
CASNLRAGRTLNTEAFF
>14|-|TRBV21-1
CASVSRNGANVPTF
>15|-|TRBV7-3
CASSSRAGSKETQYF
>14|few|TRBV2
CASSGTIPSYEQYF
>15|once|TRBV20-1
CSAREEGGEGCGYTF
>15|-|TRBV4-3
CASSQGAGVVYEQYF
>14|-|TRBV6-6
CASSYPAGIHEQFF
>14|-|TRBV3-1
CASSLRLDGYGYTF
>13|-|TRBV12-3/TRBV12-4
CAGSFWRGETQYF
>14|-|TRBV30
CAWGLGTSPDTQYF
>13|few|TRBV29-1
CSVENSGTDTQYF
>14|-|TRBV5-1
CASSTPTGTYEQYF
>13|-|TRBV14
CASSQGFYYGCTF
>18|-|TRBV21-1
CASSNRGTGNSSYNEQFF
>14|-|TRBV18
CASSSDSANYGYTF
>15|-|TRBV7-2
CASSLVGTSGNEQYF
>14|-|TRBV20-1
CSARPSGLREKLFF
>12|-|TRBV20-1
CSAINLTDTQYF
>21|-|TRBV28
CASSSSSLLAGVGYKSYEQYF
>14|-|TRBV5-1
CASRNDPRGYEQYF
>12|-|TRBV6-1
CASVGFTYEQYF
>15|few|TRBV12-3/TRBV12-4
CASSSGMGYREKLFF
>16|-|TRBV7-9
CASSLDAGLAKNIQYF
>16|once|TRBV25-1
CASFQTGLAGYNEQFF
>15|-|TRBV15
CATRGTSGRYETQYF
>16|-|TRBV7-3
CASSFRTRPPGNEQFF
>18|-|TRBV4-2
CASSQEGQAGGPTYEPYF
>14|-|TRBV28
CASRRASAYYEQYF
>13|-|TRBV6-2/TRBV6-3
CASRIDRTYEQYF
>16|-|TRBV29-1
CSVVPAVGSRTDTQYF
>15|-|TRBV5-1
CASLGDRGRDTEAFF
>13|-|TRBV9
CASSGATSNEQYF
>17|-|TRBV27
CASSPRGLAGDSYEQYF
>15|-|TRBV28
CASSSLQGVGETQYF
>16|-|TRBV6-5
CASSYSVTGQSTEAFF
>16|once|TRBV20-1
CSGTEREAQWANVLTF
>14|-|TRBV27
CASISDFGMHEAFF
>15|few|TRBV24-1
CATSEARQGGNEQFF
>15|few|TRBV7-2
CASSLEGAGKNIQYF
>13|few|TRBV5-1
CASSKDLDTEAFF
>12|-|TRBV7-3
CASSLRSNEQFF
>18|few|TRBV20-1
CSALGLAGDRYTDNEQFF
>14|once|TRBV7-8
CASSVTSRPNIQYF
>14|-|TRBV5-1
CAGSLRQSTDTQYF
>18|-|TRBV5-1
CASSGSSLAALNTGELFF
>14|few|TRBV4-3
CASSQDWALEKLFF
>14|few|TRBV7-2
CASSLATQAYEQYF
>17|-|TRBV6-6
CASSFTLGLAGEDEQYF
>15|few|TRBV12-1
CASIPRSTLNTEAFF